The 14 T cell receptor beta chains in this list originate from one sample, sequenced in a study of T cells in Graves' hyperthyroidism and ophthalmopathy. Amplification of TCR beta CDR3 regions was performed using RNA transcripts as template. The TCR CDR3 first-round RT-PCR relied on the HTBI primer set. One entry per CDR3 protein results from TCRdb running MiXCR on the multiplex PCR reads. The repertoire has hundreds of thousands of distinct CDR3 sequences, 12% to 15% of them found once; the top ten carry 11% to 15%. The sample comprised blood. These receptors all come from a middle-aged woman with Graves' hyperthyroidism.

The CDR3 loop is CASSVLGAGQETQYF. The CDR3 DNA follows: TGTGCCAGCAGCGTACTAGGGGCAGGGCAAGAGACCCAGTACTTC. This chain uses TRBV9 with TRBJ2-5, with a tentative D call TRBD1 (5 bases). With 1 base removed from V and 2 bases from J, the gap between germline ends came to 12 bases. CDR3 length: 15 residues. Per the germline V gene, CDR1 is SGDLS and CDR2 is YYNGEE.

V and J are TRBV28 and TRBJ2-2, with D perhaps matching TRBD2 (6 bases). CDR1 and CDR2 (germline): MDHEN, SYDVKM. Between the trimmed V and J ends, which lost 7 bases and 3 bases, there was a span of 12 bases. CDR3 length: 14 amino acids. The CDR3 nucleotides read TGTGCCAGCACAATCGGGACTGACACCGGGGAGCTGTTTTTT. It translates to CASTIGTDTGELFF.

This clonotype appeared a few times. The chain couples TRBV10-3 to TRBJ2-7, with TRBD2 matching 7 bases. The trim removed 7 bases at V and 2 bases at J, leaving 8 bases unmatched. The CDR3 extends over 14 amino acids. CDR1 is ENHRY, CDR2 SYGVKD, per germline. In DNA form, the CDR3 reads TGTGCCATCATGGGCCGGGAGGCTACCTACGAGCAGTACTTC. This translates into CAIMGREATYEQYF.

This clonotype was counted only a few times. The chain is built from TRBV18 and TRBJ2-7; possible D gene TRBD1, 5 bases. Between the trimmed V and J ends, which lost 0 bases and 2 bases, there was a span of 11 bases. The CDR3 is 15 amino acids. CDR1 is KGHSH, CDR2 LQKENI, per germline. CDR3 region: CASSPPTGSPYEQYF. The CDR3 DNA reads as TGTGCCAGCTCACCACCCACAGGTTCCCCCTACGAGCAGTACTTC.

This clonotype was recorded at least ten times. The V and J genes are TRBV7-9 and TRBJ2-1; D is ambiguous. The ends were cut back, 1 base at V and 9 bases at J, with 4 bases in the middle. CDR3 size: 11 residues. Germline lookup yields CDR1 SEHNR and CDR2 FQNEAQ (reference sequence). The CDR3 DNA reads TGTGCCAGCAGCTTAGAGGGTGAGCAGTTCTTC. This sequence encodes CASSLEGEQFF.

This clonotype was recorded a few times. DNA for the CDR3: TGTGCCAGCAGCCAAGAACCCCCCCCTACAGGACGGACTAATGAAAAACTGTTTTTT. It specifies CASSQEPPPTGRTNEKLFF. The chain links TRBV3-1 to TRBJ1-4; D may be TRBD1 (5 bases). This CDR3 comprises 19 residues. Deletions cut 0 bases from V and 2 bases from J, with 19 bases between. Germline lookup yields CDR1 LGHDT and CDR2 YNNKEL (reference sequence). The variable domain in full, completed from reference TRBV3-1 and TRBJ1-4, reads DTAVSQTPKYLVTQMGNDKSIKCEQNLGHDTMYWYKQDSKKFLKIMFSYNNKELIINETVPNRFSPKSPDKAHLNLHINSLELGDSAVYFCASSQEPPPTGRTNEKLFFGSGTQLSVL.

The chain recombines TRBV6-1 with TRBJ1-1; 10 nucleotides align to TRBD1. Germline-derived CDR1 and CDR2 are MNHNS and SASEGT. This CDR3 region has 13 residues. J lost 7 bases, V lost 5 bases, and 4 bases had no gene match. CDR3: CASSLRTGGEAFF. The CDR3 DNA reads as TGTGCCAGCAGTCTTCGGACAGGGGGTGAAGCTTTCTTT.

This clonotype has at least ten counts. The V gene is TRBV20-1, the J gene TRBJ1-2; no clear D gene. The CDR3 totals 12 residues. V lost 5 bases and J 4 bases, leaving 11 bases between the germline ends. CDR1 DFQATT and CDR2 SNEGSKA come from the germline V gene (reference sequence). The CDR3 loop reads CSAPSGFYGYTF. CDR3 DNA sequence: TGCAGTGCTCCTTCCGGGTTCTATGGCTACACCTTC.

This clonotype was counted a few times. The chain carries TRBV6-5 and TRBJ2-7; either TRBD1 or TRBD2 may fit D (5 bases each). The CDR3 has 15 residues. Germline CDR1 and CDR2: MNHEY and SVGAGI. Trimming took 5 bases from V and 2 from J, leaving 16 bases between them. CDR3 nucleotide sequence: TGTGCCAGCAGTCTTATCCCGGGACCCGCCTACGAGCAGTACTTC. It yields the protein CASSLIPGPAYEQYF.

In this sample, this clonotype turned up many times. CDR3 nucleotides: TGTGCCAGCAGCCAAGGATATCGGGACACCGGGGAGCTGTTTTTT. It codes for CASSQGYRDTGELFF. V gene TRBV3-1 combines with J gene TRBJ2-2; no firm D call. V shed 1 base and J shed 3 bases, with 9 bases lying between them. The CDR3 consists of 15 residues. The germline CDR1 and CDR2 sequences are LGHDT and YNNKEL (reference sequence).

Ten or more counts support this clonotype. CDR3 in DNA: TGTGCCAGCAGCTCTACCGAAGGGAGTCCGGGCGAGCAGTACTTC. It yields the protein CASSSTEGSPGEQYF. This chain links TRBV27 with TRBJ2-7; tentatively, D is TRBD2 (5 bases). This CDR3 spans 15 amino acids. Germline CDR1 MNHEY, CDR2 SMNVEV (reference sequence). V was cut by 6 bases and J by 6 bases, with 21 bases left in between.

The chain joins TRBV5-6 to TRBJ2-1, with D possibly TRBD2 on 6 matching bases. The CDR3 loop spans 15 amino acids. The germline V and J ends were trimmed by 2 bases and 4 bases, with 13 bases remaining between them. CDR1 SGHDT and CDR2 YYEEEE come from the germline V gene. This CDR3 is CASSLGQRVYNEQFF. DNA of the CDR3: TGTGCCAGCAGCTTAGGCCAGCGGGTGTACAATGAGCAGTTCTTC.

CDR3 protein: CASSPTSRTEAFF. The CDR3 DNA sequence: TGTGCCAGTAGTCCTACCTCCCGGACTGAAGCTTTCTTT. The gene calls are TRBV19 and TRBJ1-1, with D hard to call. Germline CDR1 and CDR2: LNHDA and SQIVND (reference sequence). This CDR3 is 13 amino acids long. V was pared by 5 bases and J by 5 bases, with 12 bases between.

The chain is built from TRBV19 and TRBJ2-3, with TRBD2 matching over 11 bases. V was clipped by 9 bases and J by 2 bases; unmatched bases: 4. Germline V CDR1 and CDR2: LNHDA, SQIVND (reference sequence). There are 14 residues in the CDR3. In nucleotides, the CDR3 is TGTGCCAGCAGACTAGCGGGACTCACAGATACGCAGTATTTT. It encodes CASRLAGLTDTQYF.